The 15 T cell receptor beta chains in this list originate from one sample, sequenced in a study of T cell clusters in autoimmune cytopenias. Some 38,000 genome equivalents of blood DNA were amplified for TRB. TRB rearrangements were amplified by touch-down multiplex PCR with mixed TRB-A/B primers. TCRdb reprocessed the multiplex PCR reads, keeping one entry per CDR3 protein, no DNA. The sample shows fewer than 10,000 distinct CDR3 sequences, and around 30% sits with its ten largest clones. The material sequenced was peripheral blood. The origin of the receptors is a human donor with an autoimmune cytopenia or autoimmune hepatitis (not recorded which).

The CDR3 here is CASRRTGGVTEQYF. The chain links TRBV19 to TRBJ2-7; TCRdb picks TRBD1, but there is no DNA to check that call. There are 14 residues in the CDR3. CDR1 and CDR2 (germline): LNHDA, SQIVND (reference sequence).

The J gene is TRBJ2-7, the V gene TRBV6-2 or TRBV6-3. This CDR3 comprises 13 residues. CDR1 and CDR2 from the germline V gene are MNHEY and SVGEGT. CDR3 protein: CASMEREFVEQYF.

J is TRBJ2-1 and V is TRBV18; TCRdb outputs TRBD1, but without DNA this stays unchecked. The CDR3 covers 13 residues. CDR1 is KGHSH, CDR2 LQKENI, per germline. The chain's CDR3 is CASSRDAHNEQFF.

J is TRBJ2-7 and V is TRBV5-6; the D call from TCRdb, TRBD2, cannot be confirmed without DNA. CDR3 length equals 15 residues. CDR1 is SGHDT and CDR2 is YYEEEE in the germline V gene. CDR3 sequence reads: CASSLYVLAGGEQYF.

The chain couples TRBV27 to TRBJ1-6; TCRdb names TRBD1, which stays unverified in the absence of DNA. CDR1 MNHEY and CDR2 SMNVEV come from the germline V gene (reference sequence). The CDR3 runs 15 residues. The CDR3 loop reads CASSSGTGFRSPLHF.

The chain links TRBV20-1 to TRBJ2-5; TCRdb's D call, TRBD1, is unchecked because there is no DNA. This CDR3 is built from 13 residues. Germline CDR1 reads DFQATT; CDR2 reads SNEGSKA (reference sequence). CDR3 sequence: CSQAGTGGETQYF.

The chain couples TRBV18 to TRBJ1-5. CDR1 KGHSH and CDR2 LQKENI come from the germline V gene. The CDR3 runs 14 residues. CDR3 sequence: CASSPPRGGRPQHF.

The J gene is TRBJ2-2, the V gene TRBV7-6; TCRdb indicates TRBD1, and absent DNA this call remains unverified. From germline, CDR1 is SGHVS and CDR2 FNYEAQ. The CDR3 totals 14 residues. The CDR3 loop reads CASSQIPGSGELFF.

The CDR3 is CASSSHRTSGSSNEQYF. This chain joins TRBV5-6 and TRBJ2-7; there is no DNA to check the TCRdb D call of TRBD2. The germline CDR1 and CDR2 sequences are SGHDT and YYEEEE. CDR3 size: 17 residues.

This rearrangement joins TRBV6-1 to TRBJ1-1; TCRdb returns TRBD1, unconfirmable since there is no DNA. CDR3 length equals 15 residues. CDR1 and CDR2 from the germline V gene are MNHNS and SASEGT. The CDR3 protein is CASSERTGPSTEAFF.

The gene calls are TRBV19 and TRBJ2-3; there is no DNA to check the TCRdb D call of TRBD1. The CDR3 is 14 residues long. Germline V gives CDR1 LNHDA, CDR2 SQIVND (reference sequence). The CDR3 sequence: CASSPTGRGNTQYF.

The genes are TRBV20-1 and TRBJ2-2; without DNA, the TCRdb call of TRBD1 cannot be checked. Germline values: CDR1 DFQATT, CDR2 SNEGSKA (reference sequence). The CDR3 sequence is 13 residues long. CDR3 in amino acids: CSMGAGNTGELFF.

The V gene is TRBV5-6, the J gene TRBJ1-5; the D call from TCRdb, TRBD1, cannot be confirmed without DNA. The germline V gene has CDR1 SGHDT and CDR2 YYEEEE. The CDR3 extends over 14 amino acids. CDR3 protein: CASSHSGGGQPQHF. Complete variable domain (other parts from reference TRBV5-6 and TRBJ1-5): DAGVTQSPTHLIKTRGQQVTLRCSPKSGHDTVSWYQQALGQGPQFIFQYYEEEERQRGNFPDRFSGHQFPNYSSELNVNALLLGDSALYLCASSHSGGGQPQHFGDGTRLSIL.

J is TRBJ1-1 and V is TRBV30; the D gene TCRdb calls, TRBD1, cannot be checked with no DNA. Germline V gene lookup returns CDR1 GTSNPN and CDR2 SVGIG (reference sequence). The CDR3 extends over 19 amino acids. The CDR3 sequence is CAWSVERTGGVGKNTEAFF.

This clonotype is classed as medium-sized by frequency. V is TRBV10-3 and J is TRBJ2-2; TCRdb proposes TRBD2, but this gene call is untestable without DNA. This CDR3 contains 15 residues. Per the germline V gene, CDR1 is ENHRY and CDR2 is SYGVKD. CDR3 protein: CAISESDTLVGELFF.